This TCR beta chain was retrieved from a study of T cell responses to AZD1222 COVID-19 vaccine. This CDR3 is built from 15 residues. Trimming cost V 4 bases and J 0 bases, with 12 bases left between them. Per the germline V gene, CDR1 is LGHDT and CDR2 is YNNKEL (reference sequence). On this clone: Its antigen is unidentified.

Whole-study results and caveats: The donor group comprised mostly white British people and more females; the analysis possibly underestimated clonal diversity.

The assay was immunoSEQ multiplex PCR, and TCRdb's table has in-frame clones only and misses some. Here the sample spans 150,000 to 200,000 clones, about 92% being singletons. V is TRBV3-1 (or the pseudogene TRBV3-2) and J is TRBJ1-1; D is uncertain. This specimen consisted of peripheral blood, obtained on day 0 of AZD1222 vaccination. The receptor's source is an adult in good health. The CDR3 coding sequence is TGTGCCAGCAGCCCCGGGCCTATCATGAACACTGAAGCTTTCTTT. Translated: CASSPGPIMNTEAFF.